Listed below are T cell receptor beta chains from one sample, sequenced in a study of blood T cells in healthy people across ages. One entry per CDR3 protein results from TCRdb running MiXCR on the 5' RACE reads. The sample includes approximately 780,000 distinct CDR3 sequences, roughly 24% seen only once; the top ten take about 3%. These data were likewise used in another study, on T cells of mothers and their children.

The sample was blood. All receptors come from a boy under 18 in good health. The CDR3 runs from the conserved cysteine through the conserved F or W. Fields, in order: CDR3 protein, CDR3 DNA, J gene, V gene, D gene, clone size. D genes are given only for firm matches. Clone sizes are given selectively: once, few, many, or a class where the clone is expanded.

CSVERQGATGGYTF TGCAGCGTTGAACGACAGGGCGCCACGGGTGGCTACACCTTC TRBJ1-2 TRBV29-1 TRBD1 -
CAIKGDSSGNTIYF TGTGCCATCAAAGGGGACAGCTCTGGAAACACCATATATTTT TRBJ1-3 TRBV10-3 TRBD1 few
CSARGPGGYQETQYF TGCAGTGCTAGGGGCCCTGGGGGTTATCAAGAGACCCAGTACTTC TRBJ2-5 TRBV20-1 - -
CASAWGYEQFF TGTGCCAGCGCCTGGGGATACGAGCAGTTCTTC TRBJ2-1 TRBV6-2/TRBV6-3 - -
CASSLTAGQGYEQYF TGTGCCAGCAGCTTGACAGCGGGACAGGGATACGAGCAGTACTTC TRBJ2-7 TRBV7-9 TRBD1 once
CASSPQGPLGEQYF TGTGCCAGCAGTCCCCAGGGGCCCCTCGGGGAGCAGTACTTC TRBJ2-5 TRBV2 - few
CASSPRGLAAYEQYF TGTGCCAGCAGCCCCCGGGGACTAGCGGCCTACGAGCAGTACTTC TRBJ2-7 TRBV13 TRBD2 -
CASSYGALLVQETQYF TGTGCCAGTAGTTACGGGGCCTTGCTGGTCCAAGAGACCCAGTACTTC TRBJ2-5 TRBV6-2/TRBV6-3 - -
CASSLGSGREQFF TGTGCCAGCAGCTTGGGTTCGGGGCGGGAGCAGTTCTTC TRBJ2-1 TRBV5-4 - few
CASTRNGEARYDEQFF TGCGCCAGCACCCGTAATGGGGAAGCCCGGTACGATGAGCAGTTCTTC TRBJ2-1 TRBV5-1 - -
CATSDWRLRGRNTGELFF TGTGCCACCAGTGATTGGAGGCTCAGGGGGAGGAACACCGGGGAGCTGTTTTTT TRBJ2-2 TRBV24-1 TRBD1 few
CASSYRPITLAGEPYEQYF TGTGCCAGCAGTTACCGACCGATCACACTAGCGGGGGAACCCTACGAGCAGTACTTC TRBJ2-7 TRBV6-5 TRBD2 -
CASRPGWDQPQHF TGTGCCAGCAGACCAGGGTGGGACCAGCCCCAGCATTTT TRBJ1-5 TRBV12-3/TRBV12-4 - -
CASREPFVFYGYTF TGTGCCAGCAGGGAACCCTTTGTCTTCTATGGCTACACCTTC TRBJ1-2 TRBV6-6 - -
CAWRGGGSNTEAFF TGTGCCTGGAGAGGGGGGGGCTCGAACACTGAAGCTTTCTTT TRBJ1-1 TRBV30 - -
CASSEVGTQETQHF TGTGCCAGCAGTGAAGTTGGGACTCAAGAGACCCAGCACTTC TRBJ2-5 TRBV6-1 - -
CSVGPSGETQYF TGCAGCGTTGGCCCGTCGGGAGAGACCCAGTACTTC TRBJ2-5 TRBV29-1 - few
CASSPRDRVAEAFF TGCGCCAGCAGCCCCCGGGACAGGGTAGCTGAAGCTTTCTTT TRBJ1-1 TRBV5-1 TRBD1 -
CASSLGVRRGRYQETQYF TGCGCCAGCAGCTTGGGGGTTCGACGGGGGAGGTACCAAGAGACCCAGTACTTC TRBJ2-5 TRBV5-1 - -
CASSESGAGSQPQHF TGTGCCAGCAGTGAATCCGGAGCAGGGAGTCAGCCCCAGCATTTT TRBJ1-5 TRBV25-1 - few
CASSSRQASLSVDTQYF TGCGCCAGCAGCTCCAGACAGGCCTCACTGTCCGTAGATACGCAGTATTTT TRBJ2-3 TRBV5-1 - -
CATSIDRGSAKNIQYF TGTGCCACCAGCATCGACAGGGGTTCGGCCAAAAACATTCAGTACTTC TRBJ2-4 TRBV15 TRBD1 -
CASSTDRDIMTFF TGTGCCAGCAGCACGGACAGGGACATCATGACTTTCTTT TRBJ1-1 TRBV7-9 TRBD1 few
CASSFTSGSGEQYF TGTGCCAGCAGCTTTACTAGCGGGAGCGGCGAGCAGTACTTC TRBJ2-7 TRBV11-2 TRBD2 -
CASSMTGSGYGYTF TGTGCCAGCAGTATGACAGGGTCGGGCTATGGCTACACCTTC TRBJ1-2 TRBV6-6 TRBD1 -
CASSDRRTEAFF TGTGCCAGCAGTGACCGGAGAACTGAAGCTTTCTTT TRBJ1-1 TRBV2 - few
CASTPPRGYNEQFF TGTGCCAGCACCCCCCCTAGGGGTTACAATGAGCAGTTCTTC TRBJ2-1 TRBV7-2 - few
CASSWLGTDTQYF TGTGCCAGCAGCTGGCTAGGCACAGATACGCAGTATTTT TRBJ2-3 TRBV7-9 - -
CASCIREGLETQYF TGTGCCAGCTGTATCCGGGAAGGGTTGGAGACCCAGTACTTC TRBJ2-5 TRBV6-1 - few
CASGGPENTEAFF TGCGCCAGCGGGGGACCGGAGAACACTGAAGCTTTCTTT TRBJ1-1 TRBV5-1 - few
CASSQGWTGQGGYTF TGCGCCAGCAGCCAAGGCTGGACAGGGCAAGGTGGCTACACCTTC TRBJ1-2 TRBV4-1 TRBD1 -
CSAKTGRGSGPGYTF TGCAGTGCCAAAACCGGGCGAGGGTCCGGTCCTGGCTACACCTTC TRBJ1-2 TRBV20-1 - few
CASSKRLAGGLETQYF TGCGCCAGCAGCAAGCGACTAGCGGGAGGGCTTGAGACCCAGTACTTC TRBJ2-5 TRBV5-1 TRBD2 medium-sized
CASTSGNEQFF TGTGCCAGCACCTCCGGGAATGAGCAGTTCTTC TRBJ2-1 TRBV13 - -
CASSLGRGEMYSPLHF TGCGCCAGCAGCTTGGGCCGGGGCGAGATGTATTCACCCCTCCACTTT TRBJ1-6 TRBV5-1 - few
CTSRISGGTLEAFF TGTACCAGCAGGATTTCAGGGGGGACCCTTGAAGCTTTCTTT TRBJ1-1 TRBV6-6 TRBD1 -
CASSVPGAPQETQYF TGTGCCAGCAGTGTTCCGGGGGCCCCACAAGAGACCCAGTACTTC TRBJ2-5 TRBV25-1 - -
CSARAYPLEQYF TGCAGTGCTAGAGCGTACCCTCTCGAGCAGTACTTC TRBJ2-7 TRBV20-1 - -
CASSLGVAGSNQPQHF TGCGCCAGCAGCTTGGGTGTAGCAGGGAGCAATCAGCCCCAGCATTTT TRBJ1-5 TRBV5-1 - -
CASSPRTGEAYEQYF TGTGCCAGCAGCCCTCGGACAGGGGAGGCCTACGAGCAGTACTTC TRBJ2-7 TRBV13 TRBD1 few
CASSLGGQGSFEQYF TGTGCCAGCAGCTTAGGGGGGCAGGGATCGTTCGAGCAGTACTTC TRBJ2-7 TRBV13 - -
CAIKGSETRPLNTEAFF TGTGCCATCAAAGGCTCGGAGACGAGGCCCCTTAACACTGAAGCTTTCTTT TRBJ1-1 TRBV10-3 - -
CATSLGQGATEAFF TGTGCCACCTCATTGGGGCAGGGTGCCACTGAAGCTTTCTTT TRBJ1-1 TRBV6-5 - few
CASSLTPQGNQPRHF TGTGCCAGCAGCTTAACTCCGCAGGGGAATCAGCCCCGGCATTTT TRBJ1-5 TRBV7-3 - -
CSAFPGTGGDGYTF TGCAGCGCCTTCCCCGGGACAGGGGGGGATGGCTACACCTTC TRBJ1-2 TRBV29-1 TRBD1 few
CASSQEGQAYEQYF TGCGCCAGCAGCCAAGAGGGACAGGCTTACGAGCAGTACTTC TRBJ2-7 TRBV4-1 TRBD1 -
CASSLATSANQETQYF TGTGCCAGCAGCTTAGCGACGAGCGCCAACCAAGAGACCCAGTACTTC TRBJ2-5 TRBV7-6 - -
CASSLGLAGSDTQYF TGTGCCAGCAGCTTAGGACTAGCGGGTTCAGATACGCAGTATTTT TRBJ2-3 TRBV7-7 TRBD2 many
CASSSYDRALGYGYTF TGTGCCAGCAGCAGTTACGACAGGGCACTTGGCTATGGCTACACCTTC TRBJ1-2 TRBV3-1 TRBD1 few
CAWSVVLPVGPQYF TGTGCCTGGAGTGTAGTCCTCCCGGTTGGGCCGCAGTACTTC TRBJ2-7 TRBV30 - few